The rows below give T cell receptor beta chains drawn from one sample of a study of control samples from healthy donors and cancer patients. This table comes from immunoSEQ multiplex PCR, and its TCRdb copy is limited to in-frame clones, with some not included. The sample has around 170,000 clones, 85% to 90% seen once. Source material: blood. The receptors shown here come from a woman aged 25 to 45 in good health. The CDR3 runs from the conserved cysteine through the conserved F or W. Size values are once, few and many counts, or a class for expanded clones, and some rows have none.

V: TRBV5-6
size: once
CDR3: CASSFRTGRSYNEQFF

V: TRBV5-1
size: -
CDR3: CASSPQGNTEAFF

V: TRBV15
size: -
CDR3: CATSRVGKGVTGNTIYF

V: TRBV15
size: -
CDR3: CATSSGYVGGDFTGELFF

V: TRBV6-5
size: -
CDR3: CASTSGTGNYGYTF

V: TRBV9
size: -
CDR3: CASSVGPSRETQYF

V: TRBV5-6
size: -
CDR3: CASSLQGSNQPQHF

V: TRBV18
size: -
CDR3: CASSPQNTDTQYF

V: TRBV6-4
size: -
CDR3: CASRTNIGTGELFF

V: TRBV29-1
size: -
CDR3: CSVNRGTSDTEAFF

V: TRBV7-6
size: -
CDR3: CASSSRWDRGFGETQYF

V: TRBV29-1
size: -
CDR3: CSVEDRGRSSYNEQFF

V: TRBV3-1/TRBV3-2
size: -
CDR3: CASSQGSQRTDTQYF

V: TRBV5-1
size: few
CDR3: CASSLGQGAAGELFF

V: TRBV2
size: -
CDR3: CASSPRDRAVNTEAFF

V: TRBV23-1
size: -
CDR3: CASWDERDRVGSAHEQYF

V: TRBV6-5
size: -
CDR3: CASRQSWGQTGGYTF

V: TRBV11-3
size: -
CDR3: CASSLGGLRNTEAFF

V: TRBV5-1
size: -
CDR3: CASGGDGGIETQYF

V: TRBV6-5
size: -
CDR3: CASSYSGASPFF

V: TRBV11-2
size: -
CDR3: CASSSLNRDRGKTYEQYF

V: TRBV7-6
size: -
CDR3: CASLLNGQMTNQPQHF

V: TRBV2
size: once
CDR3: CASSRQGARETQYF

V: TRBV19
size: -
CDR3: CASIKKGQALPPQHF

V: TRBV3-1/TRBV3-2
size: -
CDR3: CASSQLRGGYGYTF

V: TRBV9
size: -
CDR3: CASSVGLDGNTDTQYF

V: TRBV5-5
size: few
CDR3: CASSLGVSTYGYTF

V: TRBV7-6
size: -
CDR3: CASSPTGGLSYEQYF

V: TRBV28
size: few
CDR3: CASSLPQSGLAKNIQYF

V: TRBV12-3/TRBV12-4
size: -
CDR3: CASTIDRNYGYTF

V: TRBV10-2
size: -
CDR3: CASRDRTGGGSTEAFF

V: TRBV5-6
size: -
CDR3: CASSLRGPSLPEETQYF

V: TRBV29-1
size: -
CDR3: CSVKGTGGWDEQFF

V: TRBV19
size: -
CDR3: CASSIRGAYNEQFF

V: TRBV4-1
size: -
CDR3: CASSQEGTGDYEQYF

V: TRBV4-1
size: -
CDR3: CASSQGPARGNTIYF

V: TRBV28
size: few
CDR3: CASRGTGANQPQHF

V: TRBV9
size: -
CDR3: CASSVQGGGANVLTF

V: TRBV5-1
size: -
CDR3: CASSATGGNTGELFF

V: TRBV7-9
size: -
CDR3: CASSLLAGHNEQFF

V: TRBV5-1
size: -
CDR3: CASSLSAGVYEQYF

V: TRBV15
size: -
CDR3: CATSGTRRGSYSNQPQHF

V: TRBV29-1
size: -
CDR3: CSVEDGRGRGVETQYF

V: TRBV5-1
size: once
CDR3: CASSLGGSSYNEQFF

V: TRBV11-2
size: once
CDR3: CASSPDRGQWNEQFF

V: TRBV11-2
size: -
CDR3: CASSLETGGGYTF

V: TRBV5-4
size: -
CDR3: CASSLAATGDKGGYTF

V: TRBV6-5
size: once
CDR3: CASSYSGAGGNGYTF

V: TRBV19
size: -
CDR3: CASFQGTEAFF

V: TRBV10-3
size: -
CDR3: CAISESKNTEAFF

V: TRBV6-1
size: few
CDR3: CASNPLAEVEAFF

V: TRBV7-9
size: -
CDR3: CASSLSDRGGDQPQHF

V: TRBV6-2/TRBV6-3
size: -
CDR3: CASSYSPAGESLYNEQFF